This T cell receptor (beta chain) is drawn from a study of shared clonotypes between healthy human individuals. Study-level results: In contrast to clonotypes shared by all four donors, non-shared clonotypes had lower generation probabilities.

This CDR3 has 12 residues. Germline V gives CDR1 LGHNT, CDR2 FRNRAP. Trimming took 0 bases from V and 8 from J, leaving 4 bases between them. A remark on this clone: Its antigen remains unknown.

Per the authors' pipeline: For the immunoSEQ data, sequences were junction-only without quality scores, so filtering differed. This table comes from immunoSEQ multiplex PCR, and its TCRdb copy is limited to in-frame clones, with some not included. V and J calls and clone size are as listed in that table; D and trimming were resolved from the DNA. The sample contains millions of clones, 85% to 95% of which appear only once. The TCR was taken from a man aged 18 to 29 in good health. V gene TRBV12-5 combines with J gene TRBJ1-4; no firm D call. The sequenced sample consisted of naive CD4+ T cells sorted from blood. As for subset: CD45RA+ positively selected. The CDR3 loop reads CASGLVWEKLFF. The CDR3 DNA reads as TGTGCTAGTGGTTTGGTCTGGGAAAAACTGTTTTTT.